The 25 T cell receptor beta chains given below trace back to one sample, sequenced in a study of T cells in Graves' hyperthyroidism and ophthalmopathy. Amplified TCR beta CDR3 regions came from RNA transcripts. The TCR CDR3 was amplified in a first-round RT-PCR using the HTBI primer set. TCRdb fed the multiplex PCR reads into MiXCR, producing one record per CDR3 protein. The sample holds a few hundred thousand distinct CDR3 sequences, roughly 46% seen once. Material: peripheral blood or thyroid tissue (not recorded which). Receptors were obtained from a woman aged 18-30 years with Graves' hyperthyroidism.

The chain links TRBV25-1 to TRBJ2-2, with 8 bases fitting TRBD1. The CDR3 has 15 residues. J lost 6 bases, V lost 5 bases, and 8 bases had no gene match. Germline V gene data show CDR1 as MGHDK and CDR2 as SYGVNS. The CDR3 spells CASSRDRGGPGELFF. In DNA, the CDR3 is TGTGCCAGCAGTAGAGACAGGGGCGGTCCCGGGGAGCTGTTTTTT.

This clonotype was detected ten times or more. V is TRBV29-1 and J is TRBJ2-7, with a possible D match to TRBD2 (6 bases). The CDR3 has 13 residues. V was cut by 7 bases and J by 4 bases, with 17 bases left in between. The V gene's germline CDR1 is SQVTM and CDR2 ANQGSEA. This CDR3 reads CSGGDRGIYEQYF. CDR3 sequence (DNA): TGCAGCGGGGGGGACCGGGGAATTTACGAGCAGTACTTC.

In this sample, this clonotype turned up many times. This chain links TRBV7-8 with TRBJ2-7; the D gene is possibly TRBD1 (6 bases). The V gene's germline CDR1 is SGHVS and CDR2 FQNEAQ. The ends were cut back, 5 bases at V and 0 bases at J, with 8 bases in the middle. CDR3 length equals 13 residues. CDR3 in DNA: TGTGCCAGCAGCCCGGACAGCTCCTACGAGCAGTACTTC. This translates into CASSPDSSYEQYF.

The genes are TRBV2 and TRBJ2-5; D is unclear. The CDR3 totals 12 residues. Germline-derived CDR1 and CDR2 are SNHLY and FYNNEI. Trimming took 8 bases from V and 4 from J, leaving 11 bases between them. The CDR3 DNA is TGTGCCAGCTTGCCCTCCCGAGAGACCCAGTACTTC. Protein sequence: CASLPSRETQYF.

Here the CDR3 DNA reads TGTGCCAGCAGTGAAGTGAGGGTTAATGAAAAACTGTTTTTT. Translated, it gives CASSEVRVNEKLFF. The gene calls are TRBV2 and TRBJ1-4; D is ambiguous. V lost 1 base and J lost 4, with 7 bases in between. The germline CDR1 and CDR2 sequences are SNHLY and FYNNEI. The CDR3 extends over 14 amino acids. The full variable domain, with the rest looked up from reference TRBV2 and TRBJ1-4, is EPEVTQTPSHQVTQMGQEVILRCVPISNHLYFYWYRQILGQKVEFLVSFYNNEISEKSEIFDDQFSVERPDGSNFTLKIRSTKLEDSAMYFCASSEVRVNEKLFFGSGTQLSVL.

This sequence joins TRBV2 and TRBJ2-6; 9 bases are shared with TRBD1. V was clipped by 6 bases and J by 3 bases; unmatched bases: 6. This CDR3 spans 16 amino acids. Germline CDR1 reads SNHLY; CDR2 reads FYNNEI. CDR3 residues: CASSPGTGNGANVLTF. CDR3 sequence (DNA): TGTGCCAGCAGCCCCGGGACAGGGAATGGGGCCAACGTCCTGACTTTC.

The chain is built from TRBV9 and TRBJ1-1; TRBD1 matches 7 bases. Unmatched junction bases numbered 9, after V lost 3 bases and J lost 7 bases. This CDR3 has 14 amino acids. The germline gives CDR1 SGDLS, CDR2 YYNGEE. For the CDR3, the DNA is TGTGCCAGCAGCGAATCCGGGACAGCGGATGAAGCTTTCTTT. Translation: CASSESGTADEAFF.

This clonotype was detected ten times or more. CDR3 bases: TGTGCCAGTAGTCGGAGGGGAGGTCAGCCCCAGCATTTT. This sequence encodes CASSRRGGQPQHF. V and J are TRBV19 and TRBJ1-5; D perhaps matches TRBD1 (5 bases). Trimming took off 5 bases at V and 6 bases at J, with 11 bases between the two ends. In germline, CDR1 is LNHDA, CDR2 SQIVND (reference sequence). The CDR3 contains 13 residues.

In its sample, this clonotype was seen a few times. V is TRBV25-1 and J is TRBJ1-2; no clear D gene. The CDR3 consists of 14 residues. Germline V gene lookup returns CDR1 MGHDK and CDR2 SYGVNS. Trimming pared 0 bases from V and 3 bases from J, leaving 8 bases between. As DNA, the CDR3 is TGTGCCAGCAGTGAATACGGCCGCGACTATGGCTACACCTTC. Translated: CASSEYGRDYGYTF.

The chain recombines TRBV19 with TRBJ1-2, with D tentatively TRBD1 (5 bases). CDR1 LNHDA and CDR2 SQIVND come from the germline V gene (reference sequence). The V gene lost 2 bases and the J gene lost 6 bases, with 7 bases spanning the gap. CDR3 size: 12 residues. The CDR3 nucleotides are TGTGCCAGTAGTATACTCAGGGATGGCTACACCTTC. This gives the protein CASSILRDGYTF.

With regard to this clonotype: Given a much more abundant clone one base away, this may be a read error. This likely comes from a read error, as the CDR3 has no conserved phenylalanine or tryptophan at its end. This rearrangement joins TRBV24-1 to TRBJ1-2; D is unresolved. This CDR3 has 13 amino acids. The germline V gene encodes CDR1 KGHDR and CDR2 SFDVKD. V was trimmed by 6 bases and J by 8 bases, leaving 15 bases between them. The CDR3 DNA follows: TGTGCCACCAGTCCTAGCCGGAGTAGCGGCTACACCCTC. Amino acids: CATSPSRSSGYTL.

This clonotype was detected a few times. The rearrangement joins TRBV5-6 to TRBJ1-2; D not certain. Trimming took off 5 bases at V and 8 bases at J, with 19 bases between the two ends. The CDR3 runs 14 residues. Germline lookup yields CDR1 SGHDT and CDR2 YYEEEE. The CDR3, as DNA: TGTGCCAGCAGTTACCTGACGGACGGGCGGGGCTACACCTTC. This translates into CASSYLTDGRGYTF.

The V gene is TRBV7-9, the J gene TRBJ1-1, with a weak D call TRBD1 (5 bases). Germline CDR1 and CDR2: SEHNR and FQNEAQ (reference sequence). This CDR3 is built from 19 residues. Trimming took 6 bases from V and 1 from J, leaving 27 bases between them. CDR3 amino acids: CASSFRGRGLTEKNTEAFF. DNA for the CDR3: TGTGCCAGCAGTTTTAGGGGAAGGGGACTGACAGAGAAGAACACTGAAGCTTTCTTT.

The chain has TRBV29-1 and TRBJ1-1; 7 bases fit TRBD1. The CDR3 loop spans 13 amino acids. The J segment lost 0 bases and the V segment lost 7 bases, leaving 5 bases of the junction unmatched. Germline lookup yields CDR1 SQVTM and CDR2 ANQGSEA. The CDR3 bases are TGCAGCGCCAAACAGGGGATGAACACTGAAGCTTTCTTT. It translates to CSAKQGMNTEAFF.

This chain links TRBV29-1 with TRBJ2-1; 8 nucleotides line up with TRBD2. The DNA matches TRBJ2-7 better at its end, which makes the J call doubtful. Germline loops: CDR1 SQVTM, CDR2 ANQGSEA. CDR3 length: 13 amino acids. CDR3 DNA sequence: TGCAGCGTTGCGGGAGGGGGTGGCAATGAGCAGTACTTC. Encoded protein: CSVAGGGGNEQYF.

Worth noting for this clonotype: One junction end disagrees with the germline gene, perhaps due to a read error. The rearrangement links TRBV29-1 to TRBJ1-4; D remains unclear. The V gene's germline CDR1 is SQVTM and CDR2 ANQGSEA. The CDR3 has 14 residues. This CDR3 is CSVSDGPGSEKLLF. The CDR3 bases are TGCAGCGTCTCGGACGGGCCCGGAAGTGAAAAACTGCTTTTT.

The gene calls are TRBV29-1 and TRBJ1-2; D not certain. The CDR3 covers 17 residues. Trimming took 1 base from V and 3 from J, leaving 21 bases between them. In germline, CDR1 is SQVTM, CDR2 ANQGSEA. In nucleotides, the CDR3 is TGCAGCGTTGAAGGTCGGCAGCCCCCCATTTTTGACTATGGCTACACCTTC. As protein: CSVEGRQPPIFDYGYTF.

The V and J genes are TRBV7-9 and TRBJ1-1, with no clear D. Per the germline V gene, CDR1 is SEHNR and CDR2 is FQNEAQ (reference sequence). The CDR3 extends over 11 amino acids. V shed 6 bases and J shed 11 bases, with 13 bases lying between them. The CDR3 loop reads CASRPSVGAFF. In DNA, the CDR3 is TGTGCCAGCAGGCCCTCTGTCGGTGCTTTCTTT.

In the case of this clonotype: A much larger clone differs by one base, so this may be a read error. The chain has TRBV2 and TRBJ1-5; TRBD1 is a possible D gene (6 bases). Between the trimmed V and J ends, which lost 6 bases and 3 bases, there was a span of 15 bases. Germline loops: CDR1 SNHLY, CDR2 FYNNEI. The CDR3 is made up of 15 amino acids. For the CDR3, the DNA is TGTGCCAGCAGGTTACTACAGGGAAACAATCAGCCCCAGCATTTT. It codes for CASRLLQGNNQPQHF.

About this clonotype itself: A read error may explain this, as a much larger clone is one base away. This chain uses TRBV7-6 with TRBJ1-1, with D maybe TRBD1 (6 bases). Germline V lookup: CDR1 SGHVS, CDR2 FNYEAQ. The CDR3 runs 12 residues. The chain's CDR3 is CASSPRQDEALF. Here the CDR3 DNA reads TGTGCCAGCAGCCCTCGACAGGATGAAGCTCTCTTT. The complete variable domain, with remaining parts taken from reference TRBV7-6 and TRBJ1-1, reads GAGVSQSPRYKVTKRGQDVALRCDPISGHVSLYWYRQALGQGPEFLTYFNYEAQQDKSGLPNDRFSAERPEGSISTLTIQRTEQRDSAMYRCASSPRQDEALFGQGTRLTVV.

J is TRBJ2-7 and V is TRBV11-2, with 11 nucleotides matching TRBD2. Germline V gene sequence: CDR1 SGHAT, CDR2 FQNNGV. With V trimmed by 1 base and J by 6 bases, 5 bases remained unmatched. The CDR3 is 15 residues long. The CDR3 coding sequence is TGTGCCAGCAGCTTAGTTAGCGGGAGGGCCTTCGAGCAGTACTTC. Protein: CASSLVSGRAFEQYF.

This rearrangement joins TRBV19 to TRBJ1-6; D remains unclear. Germline values: CDR1 LNHDA, CDR2 SQIVND (reference sequence). This CDR3 comprises 17 residues. The V and J ends lost 5 bases and 0 bases respectively, with 14 bases between them. CDR3 in DNA: TGTGCCAGTAGTCCACGACGGATTGGCTCCTATAATTCACCCCTCCACTTT. Protein: CASSPRRIGSYNSPLHF.

The CDR3 loop is CASSVDPGGQETQYF. CDR3 DNA: TGTGCCAGCAGCGTAGACCCTGGAGGCCAAGAGACCCAGTACTTC. The V gene is TRBV9, the J gene TRBJ2-5; possible D gene TRBD2, 5 bases. CDR1 and CDR2 from the germline V gene are SGDLS and YYNGEE. The ends were cut back, 0 bases at V and 1 base at J, with 10 bases in the middle. CDR3 length: 15 residues.

The CDR3 reads CASSAGATIYF. The CDR3, as DNA: TGTGCCAGCAGCGCAGGGGCCACCATATATTTT. The V call is TRBV2, the J call TRBJ1-3; D is perhaps TRBD1 (6 bases). V was pared by 6 bases and J by 9 bases, with 9 bases between. The germline CDR1 and CDR2 sequences are SNHLY and FYNNEI. The CDR3 has 11 amino acids.

The chain carries TRBV7-8 and TRBJ1-6; tentative D call: TRBD1 (5 bases). V was trimmed by 4 bases and J by 8 bases, leaving 18 bases between them. CDR1 and CDR2 (germline): SGHVS, FQNEAQ. The CDR3 has 16 amino acids. The DNA of the CDR3 is TGTGCCAGCAGCTCAGTTCAGGGCCTTCTTCATTCACCCCTCCACTTT. This encodes CASSSVQGLLHSPLHF. The full variable domain, completed using reference TRBV7-8 and TRBJ1-6, is GAGVSQSPRYKVAKRGQDVALRCDPISGHVSLFWYQQALGQGPEFLTYFQNEAQLDKSGLPSDRFFAERPEGSVSTLKIQRTQQEDSAVYLCASSSVQGLLHSPLHFGNGTRLTVT.